This is a list of T cell receptor beta chains from one sample in a study of blood T cell repertoires in COVID-19. Repertoires were generated with immunoSEQ multiplex PCR, while TCRdb's copy carries only in-frame clones and drops some. The sample has 25,000 to 30,000 clones; 60% to 80% are singletons. What was sequenced was peripheral blood. These receptors were collected from a woman between 65 and 79 years old with acute or convalescent COVID-19. CDR3s include the opening cysteine and the closing phenylalanine or tryptophan. Each record gives: D gene, clone size, V gene, J gene, CDR3 DNA, CDR3 protein. D genes are given only for firm matches. Clone size is shown for a subset of rows, as once, few, many or a class of expanded clone.

NA	NA	TRBV9	TRBJ1-1	TGTGCCAGCAGCGTAGCTGGGAGCACTGAAGCTTTCTTT	CASSVAGSTEAFF
TRBD1	once	TRBV29-1	TRBJ1-1	TGCAGCGTTGCCAACCCGGGGACAGCTGAGGCCACTGAAGCTTTCTTT	CSVANPGTAEATEAFF
NA	NA	TRBV28	TRBJ1-1	TGTGCCAGCAGTTTAGATGTGCAGGGTCACACTGAAGCTTTCTTT	CASSLDVQGHTEAFF
TRBD2	NA	TRBV27	TRBJ2-3	TGTGCCAGCAGTTTAGGCGGGGGGCCAGGGGATACGCAGTATTTT	CASSLGGGPGDTQYF
TRBD1	NA	TRBV4-1	TRBJ2-7	TGCGCCAGCAGTCCGACCGACAGGGGTTACGAGCAGTACTTC	CASSPTDRGYEQYF
TRBD1	NA	TRBV5-1	TRBJ1-2	TGCGCCAGCAGCTTGGCGGACAGGGTCGGTGGCTACACCTTC	CASSLADRVGGYTF
TRBD1	NA	TRBV9	TRBJ1-5	TGTGCCAGCAGCGTACCACAGGGGATCGGCAATCAGCCCCAGCATTTT	CASSVPQGIGNQPQHF
NA	once	TRBV7-2	TRBJ1-1	TGTGCCAGCAGGGCCGGGACAATTATGGCCGAAGCTTTCTTT	CASRAGTIMAEAFF
TRBD2	once	TRBV7-9	TRBJ2-3	TGTGCCAGCAGCTTAGCGACAGCGGGAGCTGAGAATCAGTATTTT	CASSLATAGAENQYF
NA	NA	TRBV24-1	TRBJ2-7	TGTGCCACCAGGGACAAAACTTCCTACGAGCAGTACTTC	CATRDKTSYEQYF
NA	NA	TRBV9	TRBJ2-7	TGTGCCAGCAGCCCCAGACAGGGAGGTGAGCAGTACTTC	CASSPRQGGEQYF
TRBD2	NA	TRBV30	TRBJ2-7	TGTGCCTGGGGCCTGAGACTAGCGGCGCAGTACTTC	CAWGLRLAAQYF
NA	NA	TRBV19	TRBJ2-2	TGTGCCAGCGAGGAGTGGGGCAGGTTGAACACCGGGGAGCTGTTTTTT	CASEEWGRLNTGELFF
TRBD1	NA	TRBV2	TRBJ2-7	TGTGCCAGCAGTGAAGCTATCGACAGGGCCGACGAGCAGTACTTC	CASSEAIDRADEQYF
TRBD2	NA	TRBV11-3	TRBJ2-1	TGTGCCAGCAGCTATGGGGGCGGGAGGGCCTCGAGTGAGCAGTTCTTC	CASSYGGGRASSEQFF
TRBD2	NA	TRBV6-1	TRBJ2-4	TGTGCCAGCAGTGTATCGGGGGGGCTAGCCAAAAACATTCAGTACTTC	CASSVSGGLAKNIQYF
NA	NA	TRBV20-1	TRBJ2-7	TGCAGTGCTAGTGGAACGGACGAGCAGTACTTC	CSASGTDEQYF
NA	NA	TRBV19	TRBJ2-2	TGTGCCAGTAGTATACAGGGGCCGGCCGCGTGGGAGCTGTTTTTT	CASSIQGPAAWELFF
TRBD2	NA	TRBV9	TRBJ2-3	TGTGCCAGCAGCACGCCTAGCGGGAGGACAACAGATACGCAGTATTTT	CASSTPSGRTTDTQYF
TRBD1	NA	TRBV19	TRBJ1-4	TGTGCCAGTATCCGGACAGGGTTTGCAACTAATGAAAAACTGTTTTTT	CASIRTGFATNEKLFF
TRBD1	NA	TRBV29-1	TRBJ1-5	TGCAGCGTTGTGGAGGGGGCGAGCAATCAGCCCCAGCATTTT	CSVVEGASNQPQHF
NA	NA	TRBV5-1	TRBJ1-3	TGCGCCAGCAGCCCGGGGACGGACAGCTCTGGAAACACCATATATTTT	CASSPGTDSSGNTIYF
NA	NA	TRBV30	TRBJ2-5	TGTGCCTGGAGTGAGACCCGCTGGCGAGCGCGGCAAGAGACCCAGTACTTC	CAWSETRWRARQETQYF
TRBD2	NA	TRBV19	TRBJ2-5	TGTGCCAGTAGTGTGACCGGGACTAGGTCAGAGACCCAGTACTTC	CASSVTGTRSETQYF